The present TCR beta chain was sequenced within a study of shared clonotypes between healthy human individuals. The healthy adult donors were HIV-negative and reported no recent acute infections or vaccinations. Donors, without exception, were Caucasian adults residing in Nashville, Tennessee. The protocol was immunoSEQ multiplex PCR, while the TCRdb copy is restricted to in-frame clones and leaves out a portion. The table records roughly 2.2 million clones, roughly 93% of them present only once. The length of the CDR3 is 15 residues. V was trimmed by 0 bases and J by 2 bases, leaving 10 bases between them. Germline CDR1 reads MGHRA; CDR2 reads YSYEKL.

The sample taken for sequencing was naive CD4+ T cells from PBMCs. The subset denotes: CD45RA+ positively selected. The receptor was derived from a man in his late teens or twenties in good health. Some clones in this sample may be carry-over from other donors' samples. The V gene is TRBV4-1, the J gene TRBJ1-2; unclear D gene. CDR3 amino acids: CASSQDFISNYGYTF. The CDR3 DNA follows: TGCGCCAGCAGCCAAGATTTTATTTCCAACTATGGCTACACCTTC.